This T cell receptor beta chain was documented in a study of blood T cell repertoires in COVID-19. The wider study: Material from acute and convalescent COVID-19 was sourced from the United States, Italy and Spain. T cells, B-cell-depleted T cells, or PBMCs provided the cDNA or gDNA that served as material.

Original processing notes: It was from reference gene primer amplification that nucleated cell counts were estimated. Profiled with immunoSEQ multiplex PCR; TCRdb holds only in-frame clones, not every one. V and J calls and clone size are those listed in that table; D and trimming were worked out from the DNA. The repertoire holds 150,000 to 200,000 clones, 65% to 90% seen once, with under 9.5% in the top ten. The germline V and J ends were trimmed by 1 base and 6 bases, with 13 bases remaining between them. Germline V CDR1 and CDR2: MNHNS, SASEGT. CDR3 length equals 15 residues. The sample was peripheral blood. The TCR sequence derives from a man between 45 and 60 years old with active or convalescent COVID-19. The chain employs TRBV6-1 and TRBJ2-1, with D possibly TRBD1 on 5 matching bases. This CDR3 is CASSEGRQGGNEQFF. The CDR3 DNA is TGTGCCAGCAGTGAAGGTAGGCAGGGCGGCAATGAGCAGTTCTTC.